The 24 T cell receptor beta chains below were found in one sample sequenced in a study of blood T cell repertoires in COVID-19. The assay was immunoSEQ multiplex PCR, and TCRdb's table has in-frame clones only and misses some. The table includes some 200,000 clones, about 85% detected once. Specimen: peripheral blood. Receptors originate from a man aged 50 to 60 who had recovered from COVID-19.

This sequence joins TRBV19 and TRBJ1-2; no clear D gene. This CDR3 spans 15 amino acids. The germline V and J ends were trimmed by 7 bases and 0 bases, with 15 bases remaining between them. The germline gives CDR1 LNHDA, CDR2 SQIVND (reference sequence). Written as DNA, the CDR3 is TGTGCCAGTAACGAAGTAACTGGAGCTAACTATGGCTACACCTTC. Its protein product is CASNEVTGANYGYTF.

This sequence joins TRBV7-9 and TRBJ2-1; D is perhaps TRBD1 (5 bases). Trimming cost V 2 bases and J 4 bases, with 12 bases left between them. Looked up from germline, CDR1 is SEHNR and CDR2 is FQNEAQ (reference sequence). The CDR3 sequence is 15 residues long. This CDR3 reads CASSLQGTGYNEQFF. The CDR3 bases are TGTGCCAGCAGCTTACAGGGTACTGGATACAATGAGCAGTTCTTC.

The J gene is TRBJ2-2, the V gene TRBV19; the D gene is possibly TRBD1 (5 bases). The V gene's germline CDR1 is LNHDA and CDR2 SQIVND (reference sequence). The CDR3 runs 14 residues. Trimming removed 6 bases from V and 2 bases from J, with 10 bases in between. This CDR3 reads CASRTTANTGELFF. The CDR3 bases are TGTGCCAGTAGGACGACAGCTAACACCGGGGAGCTGTTTTTT.

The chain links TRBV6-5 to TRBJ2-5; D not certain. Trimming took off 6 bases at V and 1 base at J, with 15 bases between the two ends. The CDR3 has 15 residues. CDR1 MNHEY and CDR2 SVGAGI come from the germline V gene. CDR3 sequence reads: CASSPRVLTQETQYF. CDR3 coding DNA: TGTGCCAGCAGCCCCCGGGTCCTTACCCAAGAGACCCAGTACTTC.

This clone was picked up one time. DNA for the CDR3: TGTGCCAGCACTAAGCGGGAGGCCTACAATGAGCAGTTCTTC. It is translated as CASTKREAYNEQFF. The gene calls are TRBV27 and TRBJ2-1; 9 bases are shared with TRBD2. Losses at the gene ends were 7 bases for V and 2 bases for J; bases not matched to a gene: 3. Germline assignment: CDR1 MNHEY and CDR2 SMNVEV (reference sequence). The CDR3 contains 14 residues.

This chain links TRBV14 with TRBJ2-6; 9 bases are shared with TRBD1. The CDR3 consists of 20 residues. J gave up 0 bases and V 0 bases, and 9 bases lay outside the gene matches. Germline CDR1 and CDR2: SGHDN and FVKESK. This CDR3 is CASSQDITTGGYSGANVLTF. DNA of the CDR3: TGTGCCAGCAGCCAAGATATAACAACAGGGGGCTACTCTGGGGCCAACGTCCTGACTTTC. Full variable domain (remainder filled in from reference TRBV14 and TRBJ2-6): EAGVTQFPSHSVIEKGQTVTLRCDPISGHDNLYWYRRVMGKEIKFLLHFVKESKQDESGMPNNRFLAERTGGTYSTLKVQPAELEDSGVYFCASSQDITTGGYSGANVLTFGAGSRLTVL.

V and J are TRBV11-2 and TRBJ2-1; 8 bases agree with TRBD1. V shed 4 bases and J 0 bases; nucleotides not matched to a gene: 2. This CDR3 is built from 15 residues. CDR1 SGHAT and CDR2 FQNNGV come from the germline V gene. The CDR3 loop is CASSSTGGSYNEQFF. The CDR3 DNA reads TGTGCCAGCAGCTCAACAGGGGGCTCCTACAATGAGCAGTTCTTC.

Here the CDR3 DNA reads TGTGCCAGTAGTACTACAGGGGGCTCCTACGAGCAGTACTTC. As protein: CASSTTGGSYEQYF. V usage is TRBV19 and J usage is TRBJ2-7; 8 positions agree with TRBD1. CDR3 length: 14 amino acids. Germline CDR1 is LNHDA and CDR2 is SQIVND (reference sequence). J lost 0 bases, V lost 4 bases, and 2 bases had no gene match. Variable domain in full (rest from reference TRBV19 and TRBJ2-7): DGGITQSPKYLFRKEGQNVTLSCEQNLNHDAMYWYRQDPGQGLRLIYYSQIVNDFQKGDIAEGYSVSREKKESFPLTVTSAQKNPTAFYLCASSTTGGSYEQYFGPGTRLTVT.

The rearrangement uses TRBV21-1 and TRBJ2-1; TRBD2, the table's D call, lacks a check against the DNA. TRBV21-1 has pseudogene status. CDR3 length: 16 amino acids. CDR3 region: CASSTPTTRSYNEQFF. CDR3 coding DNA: TGTGCCAGCAGCACCCCGACTACTCGGAGCTACAATGAGCAGTTCTTC.

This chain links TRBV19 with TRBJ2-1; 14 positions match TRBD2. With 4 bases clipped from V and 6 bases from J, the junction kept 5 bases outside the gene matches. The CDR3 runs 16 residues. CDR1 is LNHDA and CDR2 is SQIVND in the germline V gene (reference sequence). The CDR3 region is CASSSSGLAGGNEQFF. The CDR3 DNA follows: TGTGCCAGTAGTAGCTCCGGACTAGCGGGAGGCAATGAGCAGTTCTTC.

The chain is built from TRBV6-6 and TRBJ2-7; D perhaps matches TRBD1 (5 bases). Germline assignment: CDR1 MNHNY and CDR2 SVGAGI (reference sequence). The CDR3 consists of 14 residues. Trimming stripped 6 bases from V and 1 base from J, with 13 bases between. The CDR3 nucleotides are TGTGCCAGCAGCCGGACCCAGGGATCCTACGAGCAGTACTTC. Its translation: CASSRTQGSYEQYF.

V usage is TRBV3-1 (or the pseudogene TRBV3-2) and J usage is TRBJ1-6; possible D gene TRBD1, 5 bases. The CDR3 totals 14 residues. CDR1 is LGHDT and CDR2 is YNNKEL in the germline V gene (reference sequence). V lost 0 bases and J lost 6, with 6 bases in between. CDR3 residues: CASSQDQGNSPLHF. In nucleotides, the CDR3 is TGTGCCAGCAGCCAAGACCAGGGTAATTCACCCCTCCACTTT.

CDR3 coding DNA: TGTGCCAGCAGTGAACGGGGGAATCAGCCCCAGCATTTT. It specifies CASSERGNQPQHF. The rearrangement uses TRBV2 and TRBJ1-5, with D possibly being TRBD1 (5 bases). The CDR3 spans 13 residues. CDR1 and CDR2 (germline): SNHLY, FYNNEI. V gave up 2 bases and J gave up 4 bases, with 6 bases separating them.

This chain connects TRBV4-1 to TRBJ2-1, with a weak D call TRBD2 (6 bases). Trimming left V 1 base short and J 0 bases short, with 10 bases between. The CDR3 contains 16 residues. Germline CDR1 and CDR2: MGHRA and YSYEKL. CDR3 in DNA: TGCGCCAGCAGCCAAGTAGCGGAGAGCTCCTACAATGAGCAGTTCTTC. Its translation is CASSQVAESSYNEQFF.

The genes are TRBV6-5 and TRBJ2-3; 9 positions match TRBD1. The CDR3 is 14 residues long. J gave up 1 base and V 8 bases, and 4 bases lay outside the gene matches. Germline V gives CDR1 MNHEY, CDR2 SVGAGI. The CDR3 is CASPGTGRTDTQYF. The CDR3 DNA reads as TGTGCCAGCCCCGGGACAGGGCGCACAGATACGCAGTATTTT.

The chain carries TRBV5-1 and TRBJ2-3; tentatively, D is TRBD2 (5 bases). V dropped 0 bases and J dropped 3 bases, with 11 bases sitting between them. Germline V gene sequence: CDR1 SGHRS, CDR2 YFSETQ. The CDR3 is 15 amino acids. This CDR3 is CASSLDGSWTDTQYF. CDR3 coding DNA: TGCGCCAGCAGCTTGGATGGGAGTTGGACAGATACGCAGTATTTT.

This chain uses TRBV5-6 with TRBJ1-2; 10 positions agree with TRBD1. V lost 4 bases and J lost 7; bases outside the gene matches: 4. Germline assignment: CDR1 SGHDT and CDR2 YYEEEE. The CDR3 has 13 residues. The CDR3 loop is CASSRQGARGYTF. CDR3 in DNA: TGTGCCAGCAGCCGACAGGGGGCGCGTGGCTACACCTTC.

This chain's CDR3 is CASSSYDRSSGNTIYF. The CDR3 bases are TGTGCCAGCAGCTCTTATGACAGGAGCTCTGGAAACACCATATATTTT. The chain joins TRBV5-6 to TRBJ1-3, with a possible D match to TRBD1 (6 bases). Trimming shortened V by 3 bases and J by 0 bases, and 13 bases separated the two germline ends. CDR3 size: 16 residues. The germline V gene encodes CDR1 SGHDT and CDR2 YYEEEE.

CDR3 region: CASSVRNTGELFF. The CDR3 DNA reads as TGTGCCAGCAGCGTTAGAAACACCGGGGAGCTGTTTTTT. The chain uses TRBV9 and TRBJ2-2, with no clear D. The V gene's germline CDR1 is SGDLS and CDR2 YYNGEE. Trimming cost V 2 bases and J 2 bases, with 4 bases left between them. CDR3 length: 13 residues. Supplemented by reference TRBV9 and TRBJ2-2, the full variable domain reads DSGVTQTPKHLITATGQRVTLRCSPRSGDLSVYWYQQSLDQGLQFLIQYYNGEERAKGNILERFSAQQFPDLHSELNLSSLELGDSALYFCASSVRNTGELFFGEGSRLTVL.

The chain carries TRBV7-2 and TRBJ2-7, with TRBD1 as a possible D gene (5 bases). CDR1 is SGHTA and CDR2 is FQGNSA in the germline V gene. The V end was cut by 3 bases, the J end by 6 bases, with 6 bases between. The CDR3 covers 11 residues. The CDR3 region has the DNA TGTGCCAGCAGCTTGCAGGGCGAGCAGTACTTC. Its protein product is CASSLQGEQYF.

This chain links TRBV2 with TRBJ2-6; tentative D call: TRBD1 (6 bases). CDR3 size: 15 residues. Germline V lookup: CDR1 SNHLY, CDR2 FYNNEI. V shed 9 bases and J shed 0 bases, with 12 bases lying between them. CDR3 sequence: CARSQGLSGANVLTF. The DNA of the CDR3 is TGTGCCAGATCACAGGGTCTCTCTGGGGCCAACGTCCTGACTTTC.

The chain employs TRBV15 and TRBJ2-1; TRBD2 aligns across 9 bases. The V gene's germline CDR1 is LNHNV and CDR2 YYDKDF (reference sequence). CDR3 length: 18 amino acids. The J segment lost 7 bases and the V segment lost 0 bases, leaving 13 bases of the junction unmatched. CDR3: CATSRDRVSGSPLNEQFF. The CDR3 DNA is TGTGCCACCAGCAGAGATCGTGTTAGCGGGAGCCCATTAAATGAGCAGTTCTTC.

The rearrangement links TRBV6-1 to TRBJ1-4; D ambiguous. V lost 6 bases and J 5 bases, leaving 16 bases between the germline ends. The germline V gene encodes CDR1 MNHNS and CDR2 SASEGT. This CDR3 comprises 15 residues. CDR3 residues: CASSSDGRRNEKLFF. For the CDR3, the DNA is TGTGCCAGCAGCTCCGATGGACGGAGGAATGAAAAACTGTTTTTT.

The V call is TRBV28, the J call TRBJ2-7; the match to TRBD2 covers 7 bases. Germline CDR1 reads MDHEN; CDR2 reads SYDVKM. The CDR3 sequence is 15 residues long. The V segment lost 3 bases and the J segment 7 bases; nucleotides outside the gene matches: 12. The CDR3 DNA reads TGTGCCAGCAGTTTGTGGAGTGGGAGGGCCGGGGAGCAGTACTTC. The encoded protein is CASSLWSGRAGEQYF. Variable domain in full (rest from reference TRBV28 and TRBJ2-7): DVKVTQSSRYLVKRTGEKVFLECVQDMDHENMFWYRQDPGLGLRLIYFSYDVKMKEKGDIPEGYSVSREKKERFSLILESASTNQTSMYLCASSLWSGRAGEQYFGPGTRLTVT.